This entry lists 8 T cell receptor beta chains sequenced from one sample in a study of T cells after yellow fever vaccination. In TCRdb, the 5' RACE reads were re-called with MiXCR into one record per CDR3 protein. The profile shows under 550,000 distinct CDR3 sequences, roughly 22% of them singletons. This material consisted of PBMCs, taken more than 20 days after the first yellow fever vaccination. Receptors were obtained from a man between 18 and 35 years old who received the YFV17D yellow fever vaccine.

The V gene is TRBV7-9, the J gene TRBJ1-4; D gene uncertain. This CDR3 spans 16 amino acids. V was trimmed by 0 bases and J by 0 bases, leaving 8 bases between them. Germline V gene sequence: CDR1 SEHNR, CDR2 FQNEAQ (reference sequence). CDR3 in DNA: TGTGCCAGCAGCTTAGCAGAGACCGCAACTAATGAAAAACTGTTTTTT. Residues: CASSLAETATNEKLFF. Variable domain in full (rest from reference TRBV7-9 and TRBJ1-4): DTGVSQNPRHKITKRGQNVTFRCDPISEHNRLYWYRQTLGQGPEFLTYFQNEAQLEKSRLLSDRFSAERPKGSFSTLEIQRTEQGDSAMYLCASSLAETATNEKLFFGSGTQLSVL.

The CDR3 bases are TGTGCCAGCAGCGCCTTTCCGGATCGCTATGGCTACACCTTC. The encoded protein is CASSAFPDRYGYTF. The chain combines TRBV9 with TRBJ1-2; unclear D gene. The V end was cut by 3 bases, the J end by 4 bases, with 13 bases between. Germline V lookup: CDR1 SGDLS, CDR2 YYNGEE. The CDR3 covers 14 residues.

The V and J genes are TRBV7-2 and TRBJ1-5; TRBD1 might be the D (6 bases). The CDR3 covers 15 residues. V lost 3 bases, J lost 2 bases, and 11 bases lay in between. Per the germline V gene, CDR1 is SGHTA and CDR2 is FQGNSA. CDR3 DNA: TGTGCCAGCAGCTTGGTACAGGGTCGCAATCAGCCCCAGCATTTT. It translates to CASSLVQGRNQPQHF.

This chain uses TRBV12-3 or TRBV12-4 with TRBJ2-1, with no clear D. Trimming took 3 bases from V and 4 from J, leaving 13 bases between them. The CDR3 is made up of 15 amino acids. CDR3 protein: CASSFEINPYNEQFF. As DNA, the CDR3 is TGTGCCAGCAGTTTTGAGATTAATCCTTACAATGAGCAGTTCTTC.

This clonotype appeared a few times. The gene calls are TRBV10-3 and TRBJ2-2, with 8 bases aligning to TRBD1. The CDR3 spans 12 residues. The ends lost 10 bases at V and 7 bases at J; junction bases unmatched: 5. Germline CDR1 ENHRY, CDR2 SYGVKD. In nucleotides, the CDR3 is TGTGCCACCGGACAGGGCAACGGGGAGCTGTTTTTT. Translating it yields CATGQGNGELFF.

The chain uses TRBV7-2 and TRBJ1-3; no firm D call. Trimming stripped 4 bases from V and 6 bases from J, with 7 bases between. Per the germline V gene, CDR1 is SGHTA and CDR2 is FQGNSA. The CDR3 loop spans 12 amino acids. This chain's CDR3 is CASSSRVNTIYF. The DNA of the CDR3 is TGTGCCAGCAGCTCAAGAGTAAACACCATATATTTT.

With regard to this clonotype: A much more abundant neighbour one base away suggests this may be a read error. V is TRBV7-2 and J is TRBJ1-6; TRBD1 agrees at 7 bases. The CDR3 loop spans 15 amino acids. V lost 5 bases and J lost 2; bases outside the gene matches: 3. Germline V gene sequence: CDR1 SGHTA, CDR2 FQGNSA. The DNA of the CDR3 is TGTGCCAGCAGCCCCGGGACAGCCTATAATTCACCCCTCCACTTT. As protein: CASSPGTAYNSPLHF.

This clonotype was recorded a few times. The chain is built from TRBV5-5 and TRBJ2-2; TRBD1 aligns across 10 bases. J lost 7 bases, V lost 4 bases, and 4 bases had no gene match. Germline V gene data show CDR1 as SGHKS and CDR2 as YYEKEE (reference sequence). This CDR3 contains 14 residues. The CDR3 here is CASSNDRGRGELFF. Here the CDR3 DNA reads TGTGCCAGCAGCAACGACAGGGGGCGCGGGGAGCTGTTTTTT.